The rows below give T cell receptor beta chains drawn from one sample of a study of OX40 agonist ivuxolimab in advanced cancers. Produced via immunoSEQ multiplex PCR; TCRdb's table is partial and in-frame only. The profile shows around 80,000 clones, more than 80% of them singletons. The sample consisted of CD4+ or CD8+ T cells sorted from blood, taken in a trial of the OX40 agonist ivuxolimab. These receptors all stem from an adult with an advanced solid tumor such as melanoma, head and neck, liver or kidney cancer. The CDR3 runs from the conserved cysteine through the conserved F or W.

j_gene	v_gene	CDR3aa
TRBJ1-5	TRBV18	CASSPYGSAGGSNQPQHF
TRBJ1-1	TRBV9	CASSVVRAAEAFF
TRBJ1-2	TRBV10-1	CATEPYPDHGYTF
TRBJ2-1	TRBV5-1	CASSFGDSSYNEQFF
TRBJ2-7	TRBV19	CASRISSGGTYEQYF
TRBJ1-2	TRBV7-9	CASGQGVLANYGYTF
TRBJ2-1	TRBV10-3	CAIGGTSEGAEQFF
TRBJ2-2	TRBV5-4	CASSLGGRTNTGELFF
TRBJ1-5	TRBV7-2	CASSRDRGQPQHF
TRBJ1-1	TRBV5-1	CASSLGATVNTEAFF
TRBJ1-3	TRBV28	CASIDRGSGNTIYF
TRBJ1-5	TRBV4-2	CASSPRVGWAGNQPQHF
TRBJ1-3	TRBV21-1	CAATGLKGTGSGNTIYF
TRBJ2-7	TRBV9	CASSVAPGADSSYEQYF
TRBJ1-5	TRBV27	CASSPQGYSNQPQHF
TRBJ2-7	TRBV5-1	CASSLPGLAGWSYEQYF
TRBJ2-3	TRBV5-4	CASSLAPPDTQYF
TRBJ2-7	TRBV28	CASSLGGNYEQYF
TRBJ1-1	TRBV11-1	CASSYYSDEAFF
TRBJ2-7	TRBV7-2	CASSLAPSGTYEQYF
TRBJ2-4	TRBV18	CASSQRTGWGKNIQYF
TRBJ2-7	TRBV4-1	CASSIDPGLAGFSF
TRBJ2-5	TRBV28	CASSRGEYQETQYF
TRBJ2-5	TRBV7-8	CASSLASARAETQYF
TRBJ2-1	TRBV9	CASSPDRARFYEQFF
TRBJ1-4	TRBV7-8	CASSLRAQGTGQTNEKLFF
TRBJ1-6	TRBV29-1	CSGSQGFDSPLHF
TRBJ1-3	TRBV18	CASSPQNSGNTIYF
TRBJ2-5	TRBV7-8	CASSLSRGQETQYF
TRBJ2-1	TRBV4-3	CASSLRAAGAGAYNEQFF
TRBJ2-2	TRBV6-1	CASSARNMNTGELFF
TRBJ2-7	TRBV10-3	CAIKGGSGTHSYEQYF
TRBJ1-1	TRBV5-1	CASSLRTGMDTEAFF
TRBJ2-3	TRBV2	CASSDGTARYTDTQYF
TRBJ2-1	TRBV18	CASSPSTGLTYNEQFF
TRBJ1-3	TRBV5-4	CASSPAGSGNTIYF
TRBJ1-5	TRBV10-2	CASSDRGPQHF
TRBJ1-1	TRBV19	CASSIFRGVGEAFF
TRBJ2-5	TRBV7-2	CASSLGLAGVGETQYF
TRBJ1-2	TRBV7-3	CASSLLGQGGYTF
TRBJ1-2	TRBV11-2	CASSLPGTGKITF
TRBJ1-5	TRBV28	CASNRGSGNQPQHF